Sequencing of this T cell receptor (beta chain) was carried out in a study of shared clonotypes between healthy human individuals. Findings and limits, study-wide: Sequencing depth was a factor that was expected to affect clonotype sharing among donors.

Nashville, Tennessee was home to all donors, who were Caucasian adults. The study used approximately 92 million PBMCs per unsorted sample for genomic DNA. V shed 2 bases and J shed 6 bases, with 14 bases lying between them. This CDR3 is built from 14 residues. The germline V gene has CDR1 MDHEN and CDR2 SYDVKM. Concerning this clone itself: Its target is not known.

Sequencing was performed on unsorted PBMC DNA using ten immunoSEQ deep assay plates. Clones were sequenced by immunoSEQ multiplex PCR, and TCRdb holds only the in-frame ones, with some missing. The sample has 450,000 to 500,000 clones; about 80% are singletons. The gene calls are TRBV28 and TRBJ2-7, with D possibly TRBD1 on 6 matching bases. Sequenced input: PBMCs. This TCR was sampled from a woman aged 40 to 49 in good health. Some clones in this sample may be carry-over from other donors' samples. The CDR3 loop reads CASSLPTATGEQYF. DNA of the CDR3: TGTGCCAGCAGTTTACCGACGGCGACAGGCGAGCAGTACTTC.